A single sample gave rise to the 5 T cell receptor beta chains below, sequenced in a study of blood T cell repertoires in COVID-19. Profiling relied on immunoSEQ multiplex PCR, and the TCRdb table lists in-frame clones only, not all of them. The table lists under 300,000 clones, about 86% of them singletons. The sequenced sample consisted of peripheral blood. The receptor source for this set is a woman in her twenties or thirties with COVID-19, enrolled during active disease.

The chain has TRBV10-1 and TRBJ2-1, with 9 nucleotides matching TRBD2. Unmatched junction bases numbered 3, after V lost 2 bases and J lost 7 bases. CDR3 length equals 14 residues. The germline gives CDR1 WNHNN, CDR2 SYGVQD (reference sequence). The CDR3 loop reads CASSEGGGANEQFF. In nucleotides, the CDR3 is TGCGCCAGCAGTGAGGGCGGGGGGGCTAATGAGCAGTTCTTC.

This clone was counted once. The CDR3: CASSFSTGGSGYTF. CDR3 DNA: TGTGCCAGCAGTTTCTCGACCGGGGGGAGTGGCTACACCTTC. This sequence joins TRBV28 and TRBJ1-2, with D possibly being TRBD1 (5 bases). Germline V gene sequence: CDR1 MDHEN, CDR2 SYDVKM. V dropped 3 bases and J dropped 7 bases, with 15 bases sitting between them. The CDR3 sequence is 14 residues long.

The gene calls are TRBV7-9 and TRBJ1-2, with D perhaps TRBD1 (6 bases). Germline values: CDR1 SEHNR, CDR2 FQNEAQ (reference sequence). V lost 5 bases, J lost 5 bases, and 18 bases lay in between. CDR3 length: 15 residues. The CDR3 DNA sequence: TGTGCCAGCAGCCCCCCGGGGGGGCCACATTATGGCTACACCTTC. It codes for CASSPPGGPHYGYTF.

The V call is TRBV19, the J call TRBJ1-5, with no clear D. This CDR3 contains 15 residues. The V end was cut by 6 bases, the J end by 0 bases, with 12 bases between. In germline, CDR1 is LNHDA, CDR2 SQIVND (reference sequence). This chain's CDR3 is CASRSGGVSNQPQHF. In DNA, the CDR3 is TGTGCCAGTAGAAGCGGTGGGGTTAGCAATCAGCCCCAGCATTTT.

The V gene is TRBV4-2, the J gene TRBJ2-1; D might be TRBD2 (6 bases). From germline, CDR1 is LGHNA and CDR2 YNFKEQ. Between the trimmed V and J ends, which lost 1 base and 3 bases, there was a span of 13 bases. This CDR3 spans 16 amino acids. In DNA, the CDR3 is TGTGCCAGCAGCCAAGTGGGGGAGGTTTTCTACAATGAGCAGTTCTTC. It is translated as CASSQVGEVFYNEQFF.